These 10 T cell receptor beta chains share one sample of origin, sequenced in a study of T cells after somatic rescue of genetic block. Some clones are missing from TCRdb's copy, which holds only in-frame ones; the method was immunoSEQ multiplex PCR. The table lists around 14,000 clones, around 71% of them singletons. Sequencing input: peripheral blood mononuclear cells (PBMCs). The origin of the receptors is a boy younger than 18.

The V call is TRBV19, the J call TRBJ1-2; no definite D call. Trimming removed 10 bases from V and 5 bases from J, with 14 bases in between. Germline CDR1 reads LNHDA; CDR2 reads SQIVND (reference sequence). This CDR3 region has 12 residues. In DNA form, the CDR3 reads TGTGCCACCGCGCAGCGGGCGTATGGCTACACCTTC. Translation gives CATAQRAYGYTF.

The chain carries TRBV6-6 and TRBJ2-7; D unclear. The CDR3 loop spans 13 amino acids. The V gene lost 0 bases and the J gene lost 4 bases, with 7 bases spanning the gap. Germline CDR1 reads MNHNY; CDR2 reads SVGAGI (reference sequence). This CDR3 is CASSYSMHYEQYF. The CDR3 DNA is TGTGCCAGCAGTTACTCGATGCATTACGAGCAGTACTTC.

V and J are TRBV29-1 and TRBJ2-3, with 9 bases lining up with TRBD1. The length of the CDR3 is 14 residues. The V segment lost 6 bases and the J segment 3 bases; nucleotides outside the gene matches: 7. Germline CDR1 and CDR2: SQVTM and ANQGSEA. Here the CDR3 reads CSVGQGFGTDTQYF. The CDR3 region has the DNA TGCAGCGTCGGACAGGGGTTTGGGACAGATACGCAGTATTTT.

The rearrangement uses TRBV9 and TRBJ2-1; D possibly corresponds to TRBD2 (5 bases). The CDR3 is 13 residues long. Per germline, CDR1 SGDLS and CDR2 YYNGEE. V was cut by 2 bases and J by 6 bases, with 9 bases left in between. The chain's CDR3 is CASSVLGGNEQFF. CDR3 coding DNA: TGTGCCAGCAGCGTGCTCGGAGGCAATGAGCAGTTCTTC.

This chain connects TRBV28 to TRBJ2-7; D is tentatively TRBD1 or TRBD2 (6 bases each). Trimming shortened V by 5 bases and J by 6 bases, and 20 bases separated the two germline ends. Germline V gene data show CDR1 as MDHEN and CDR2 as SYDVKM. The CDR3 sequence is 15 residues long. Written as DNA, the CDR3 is TGTGCCAGCAGTGGAGGGGCAGGGGCCTGGTTCGAGCAGTACTTC. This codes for CASSGGAGAWFEQYF.

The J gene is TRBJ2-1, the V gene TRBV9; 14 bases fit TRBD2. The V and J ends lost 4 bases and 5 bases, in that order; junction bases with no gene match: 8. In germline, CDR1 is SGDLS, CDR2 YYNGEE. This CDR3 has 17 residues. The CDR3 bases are TGTGCCAGCAGCCCGACTAGCGGGGGGGCCGGCCACAATGAGCAGTTCTTC. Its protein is CASSPTSGGAGHNEQFF.

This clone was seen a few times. This CDR3 reads CASSLPSGRVPNTGELFF. The CDR3 bases are TGTGCCAGCAGTTTACCTAGCGGGAGGGTCCCGAACACCGGGGAGCTGTTTTTT. The gene calls are TRBV28 and TRBJ2-2; 12 nucleotides line up with TRBD2. Per the germline V gene, CDR1 is MDHEN and CDR2 is SYDVKM. Trimming at V came to 2 bases and at J to 0 bases, leaving 4 bases not matched to a gene. The CDR3 loop spans 18 amino acids. Full variable domain (missing parts from reference TRBV28 and TRBJ2-2): DVKVTQSSRYLVKRTGEKVFLECVQDMDHENMFWYRQDPGLGLRLIYFSYDVKMKEKGDIPEGYSVSREKKERFSLILESASTNQTSMYLCASSLPSGRVPNTGELFFGEGSRLTVL.

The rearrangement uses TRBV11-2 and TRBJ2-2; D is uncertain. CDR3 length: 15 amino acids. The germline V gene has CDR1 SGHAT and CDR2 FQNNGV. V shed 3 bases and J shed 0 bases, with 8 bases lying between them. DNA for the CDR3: TGTGCCAGCAGCTTCAAAGGCGCGAACACCGGGGAGCTGTTTTTT. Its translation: CASSFKGANTGELFF.

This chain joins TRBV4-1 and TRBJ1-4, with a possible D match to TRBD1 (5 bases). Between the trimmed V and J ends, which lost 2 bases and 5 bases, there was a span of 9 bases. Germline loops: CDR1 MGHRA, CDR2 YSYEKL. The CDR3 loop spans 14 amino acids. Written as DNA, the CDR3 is TGCGCCAGCAGCCAAACGGGGGGGAATGAAAAACTGTTTTTT. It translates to CASSQTGGNEKLFF.

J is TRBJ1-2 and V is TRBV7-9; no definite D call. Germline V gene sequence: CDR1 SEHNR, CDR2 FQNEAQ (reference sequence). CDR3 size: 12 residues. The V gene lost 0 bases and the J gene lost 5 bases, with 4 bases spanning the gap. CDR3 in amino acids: CASSLAYYGYTF. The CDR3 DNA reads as TGTGCCAGCAGCTTAGCCTATTATGGCTACACCTTC.